This T cell receptor (beta chain) was identified in a study of cytomegalovirus exposure and HLA in healthy donors. Researchers ran the PCR with 60 Vbeta and 13 Jbeta primers. This table comes from immunoSEQ multiplex PCR, and its TCRdb copy is limited to in-frame clones, with some not included. This table has around 100,000 clones, around 80% appearing once. In regard to this clone: The antigen remains undetermined.

V gave up 2 bases and J gave up 3 bases; unmatched junction bases: 10. Looked up from germline, CDR1 is SGHNT and CDR2 is YYREEE (reference sequence). This CDR3 has 17 residues. Study-level findings and limits: According to the study, 150 to 200 TCR beta chains were cytomegalovirus-associated. Both high specificity and high sensitivity reportedly marked the classifier's diagnosis of cytomegalovirus status.

Specimen: PBMCs. The chain recombines TRBV5-4 with TRBJ1-2; 10 bases agree with TRBD1. The sequence came from a man between 25 and 39 years old in good health and CMV-seropositive. The CDR3 coding sequence is TGTGCCAGCAGCTTTCCTACTACGACAGGGGGCGACTATGGCTACACCTTC. Amino acid sequence: CASSFPTTTGGDYGYTF.